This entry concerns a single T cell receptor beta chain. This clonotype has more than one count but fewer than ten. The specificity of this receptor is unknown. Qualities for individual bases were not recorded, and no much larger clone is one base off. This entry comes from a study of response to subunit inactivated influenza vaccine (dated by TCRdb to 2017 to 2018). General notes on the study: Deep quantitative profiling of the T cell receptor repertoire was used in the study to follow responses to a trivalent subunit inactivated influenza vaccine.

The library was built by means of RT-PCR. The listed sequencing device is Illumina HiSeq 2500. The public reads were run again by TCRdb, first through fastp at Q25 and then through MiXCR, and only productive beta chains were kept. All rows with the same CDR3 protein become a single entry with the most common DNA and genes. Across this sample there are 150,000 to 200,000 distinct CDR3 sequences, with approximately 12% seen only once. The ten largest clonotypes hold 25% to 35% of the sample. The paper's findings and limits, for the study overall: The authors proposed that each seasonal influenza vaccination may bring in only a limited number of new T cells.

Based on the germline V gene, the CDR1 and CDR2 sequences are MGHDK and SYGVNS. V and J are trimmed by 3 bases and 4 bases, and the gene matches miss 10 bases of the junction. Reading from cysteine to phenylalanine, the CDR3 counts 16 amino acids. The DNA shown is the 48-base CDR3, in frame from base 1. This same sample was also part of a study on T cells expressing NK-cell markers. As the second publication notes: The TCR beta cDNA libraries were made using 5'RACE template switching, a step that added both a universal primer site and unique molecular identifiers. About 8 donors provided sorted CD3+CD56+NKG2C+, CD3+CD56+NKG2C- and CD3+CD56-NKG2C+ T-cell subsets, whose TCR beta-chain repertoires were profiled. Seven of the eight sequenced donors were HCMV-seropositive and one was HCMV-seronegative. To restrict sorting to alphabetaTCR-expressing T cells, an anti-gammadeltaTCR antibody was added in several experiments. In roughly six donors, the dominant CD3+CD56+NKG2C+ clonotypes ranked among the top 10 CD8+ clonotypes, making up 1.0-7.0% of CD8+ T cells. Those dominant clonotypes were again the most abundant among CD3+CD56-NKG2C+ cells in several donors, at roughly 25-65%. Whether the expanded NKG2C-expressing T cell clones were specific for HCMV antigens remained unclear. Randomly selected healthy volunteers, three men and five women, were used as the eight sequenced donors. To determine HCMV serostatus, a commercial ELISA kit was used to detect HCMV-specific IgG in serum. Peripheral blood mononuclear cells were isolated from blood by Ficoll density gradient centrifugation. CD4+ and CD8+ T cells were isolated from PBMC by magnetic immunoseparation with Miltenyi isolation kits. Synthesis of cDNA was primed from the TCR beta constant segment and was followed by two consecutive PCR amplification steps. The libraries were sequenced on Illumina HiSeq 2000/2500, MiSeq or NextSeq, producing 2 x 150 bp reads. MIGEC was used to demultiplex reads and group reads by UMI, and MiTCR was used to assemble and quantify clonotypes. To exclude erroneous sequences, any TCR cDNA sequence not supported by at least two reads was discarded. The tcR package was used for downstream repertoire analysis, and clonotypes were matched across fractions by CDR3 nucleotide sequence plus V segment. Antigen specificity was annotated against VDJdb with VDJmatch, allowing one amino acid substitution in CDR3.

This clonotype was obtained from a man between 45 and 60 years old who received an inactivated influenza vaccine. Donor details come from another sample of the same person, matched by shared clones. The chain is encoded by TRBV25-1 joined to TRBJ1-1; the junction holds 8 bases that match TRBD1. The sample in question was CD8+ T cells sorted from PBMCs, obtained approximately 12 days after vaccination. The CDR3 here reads CASSDPGGELGTEAFF. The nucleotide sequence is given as TGTGCCAGCAGTGATCCAGGGGGCGAGCTTGGCACTGAAGCTTTCTTT.